These T cell receptor beta chains were read from a single sample in a study of blood T cell repertoires in COVID-19. The assay was immunoSEQ multiplex PCR, and TCRdb's table has in-frame clones only and misses some. The data hold more than 55,000 clones, with roughly 80% observed a single time. The sequenced sample was peripheral blood. All receptors derive from a woman of 80 years or more with acute or convalescent COVID-19. CDR3s include the opening cysteine and the closing phenylalanine or tryptophan. The D gene is left open where the match is weak. Not all rows give a size; the values are once, few, many and, for expanded clones, a class.

size,J,V,D,CDR3,DNA
few,TRBJ1-1,TRBV5-1,NA,CASSLTAGPMNTEAFF,TGCGCCAGCAGCTTGACGGCAGGGCCTATGAACACTGAAGCTTTCTTT
NA,TRBJ2-3,TRBV5-4,TRBD2,CASSLGASGVADTQYF,TGTGCCAGCAGCTTGGGGGCTAGCGGGGTCGCAGATACGCAGTATTTT
NA,TRBJ1-1,TRBV3-1/TRBV3-2,NA,CASSQRVRITEAFF,TGTGCCAGCAGCCAGCGGGTGCGGATCACTGAAGCTTTCTTT
NA,TRBJ2-5,TRBV10-1,TRBD1,CASSDGTGGQETQYF,TGCGCCAGCAGTGACGGGACAGGGGGTCAAGAGACCCAGTACTTC
NA,TRBJ1-1,TRBV29-1,NA,CSVYLVRNTEAFF,TGCAGCGTATATTTGGTTAGGAACACTGAAGCTTTCTTT
NA,TRBJ1-2,TRBV29-1,NA,CSHMMLGAGYTF,TGCAGCCACATGATGTTGGGGGCTGGCTACACCTTC
NA,TRBJ1-1,TRBV20-1,NA,CSAPRGTEAFF,TGCAGTGCCCCCCGAGGCACTGAAGCTTTCTTT
NA,TRBJ2-3,TRBV2,TRBD1,CASSGTGGITDTQYF,TGTGCCAGCAGTGGGACAGGGGGGATCACAGATACGCAGTATTTT
NA,TRBJ1-1,TRBV4-1,NA,CASSQEWGATSEAFF,TGCGCCAGCAGCCAAGAGTGGGGAGCCACGTCTGAAGCTTTCTTT
once,TRBJ1-1,TRBV2,NA,CASSETRGGINTEAFF,TGTGCCAGCAGTGAGACGCGGGGGGGAATCAACACTGAAGCTTTCTTT
few,TRBJ1-2,TRBV5-1,NA,CASSLGDWGNYGYTF,TGCGCCAGCAGCTTGGGGGACTGGGGTAACTATGGCTACACCTTC
NA,TRBJ2-7,TRBV5-1,TRBD2,CASKSGGAEEQYF,TGCGCCAGCAAAAGCGGGGGGGCGGAAGAGCAGTACTTC
NA,TRBJ2-5,TRBV2,NA,CASSKYTNPGETQYF,TGTGCCAGCAGTAAATACACAAACCCGGGAGAGACCCAGTACTTC
NA,TRBJ2-5,TRBV7-9,NA,CASSPRTGKETQYF,TGTGCCAGCAGCCCTCGGACGGGGAAAGAGACCCAGTACTTC
NA,TRBJ2-1,TRBV19,NA,CASRTTGLSYNEQFF,TGTGCCAGTCGGACGACAGGCCTTTCCTACAATGAGCAGTTCTTC
NA,TRBJ1-2,TRBV15,NA,CATSRSGGQYYGYTF,TGTGCCACCAGCAGAAGCGGGGGTCAATACTATGGCTACACCTTC
NA,TRBJ2-5,TRBV5-6,TRBD2,CASSFRLAGVQTQYF,TGTGCCAGCAGCTTCCGACTAGCTGGCGTACAGACCCAGTACTTC
NA,TRBJ2-3,TRBV5-1,TRBD2,CASSLELAAGADTQYF,TGCGCCAGCAGCTTGGAACTAGCGGCCGGGGCAGATACGCAGTATTTT
NA,TRBJ2-7,TRBV30,TRBD1,CAWSVGQGLSYEQYF,TGTGCCTGGAGTGTGGGACAGGGTTTATCCTACGAGCAGTACTTC
NA,TRBJ2-7,TRBV19,NA,CASSITGRTNEQYF,TGTGCCAGTAGTATTACGGGGAGGACGAACGAGCAGTACTTC
NA,TRBJ2-1,TRBV11-2,TRBD2,CASSLNQQLAGGSEQFF,TGTGCCAGCAGCTTAAATCAACAACTAGCGGGGGGAAGTGAGCAGTTCTTC
NA,TRBJ2-1,TRBV11-1,NA,CASSLVGAQIYNEQFF,TGTGCCAGCAGCTTAGTGGGGGCGCAGATCTACAATGAGCAGTTCTTC
once,TRBJ2-1,TRBV24-1,TRBD2,CATSDRGGAYSYNEQFF,TGTGCCACCAGTGACCGGGGAGGGGCTTACTCCTACAATGAGCAGTTCTTC
NA,TRBJ2-7,TRBV12-3/TRBV12-4,NA,CASRFLASGEQYF,TGTGCCAGCAGATTCTTGGCCTCGGGCGAGCAGTACTTC
NA,TRBJ1-1,TRBV18,TRBD1,CASSPTGDTEAFF,TGTGCCAGCTCACCCACAGGGGACACTGAAGCTTTCTTT
NA,TRBJ1-1,TRBV2,NA,CASSGTRGGEAFF,TGTGCCAGCAGTGGAACCCGAGGGGGTGAAGCTTTCTTT
NA,TRBJ2-1,TRBV4-1,TRBD1,CASSRRTGGNEQFF,TGCGCCAGCAGCCGTAGGACAGGGGGAAATGAGCAGTTCTTC
NA,TRBJ2-3,TRBV19,NA,CASSISRVDTQYF,TGTGCCAGTAGTATATCCAGGGTAGATACGCAGTATTTT
NA,TRBJ2-7,TRBV2,TRBD1,CASRRPDRAEQYF,TGTGCCAGCAGGCGACCAGACAGGGCAGAGCAGTACTTC
once,TRBJ1-3,TRBV3-1/TRBV3-2,TRBD1,CASSQRTGGGNTIYF,TGTGCCAGCAGCCAAAGGACAGGGGGTGGAAACACCATATATTTT
NA,TRBJ2-1,TRBV5-1,TRBD2,CASSLTSSGANNEQFF,TGCGCCAGCAGCTTGACTTCTAGCGGGGCCAACAATGAGCAGTTCTTC